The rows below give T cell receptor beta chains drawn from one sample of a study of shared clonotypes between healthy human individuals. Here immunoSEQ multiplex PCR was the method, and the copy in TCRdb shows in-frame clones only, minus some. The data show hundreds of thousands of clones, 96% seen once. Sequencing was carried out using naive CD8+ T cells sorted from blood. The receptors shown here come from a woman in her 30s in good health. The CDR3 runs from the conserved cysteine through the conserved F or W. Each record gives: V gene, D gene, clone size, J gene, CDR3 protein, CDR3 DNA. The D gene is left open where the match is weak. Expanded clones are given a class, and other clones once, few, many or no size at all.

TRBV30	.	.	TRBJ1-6	CAWSDLLWKHSPLHF	TGTGCCTGGAGCGACCTGCTGTGGAAGCATTCACCCCTCCACTTT
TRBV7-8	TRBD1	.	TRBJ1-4	CASSPRDRGKLFF	TGTGCCAGCAGCCCGAGGGACAGGGGAAAACTGTTTTTT
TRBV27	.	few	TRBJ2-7	CASRNEGHEQYF	TGTGCCAGCAGGAACGAGGGACACGAGCAGTACTTC
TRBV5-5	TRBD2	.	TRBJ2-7	CASSGRAGGETEQYF	TGTGCCAGCAGCGGGCGAGCGGGAGGGGAGACCGAGCAGTACTTC
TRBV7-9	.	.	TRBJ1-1	CASTIREYEAFF	TGTGCCAGCACCATTCGAGAGTATGAAGCTTTCTTT
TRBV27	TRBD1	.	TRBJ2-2	CASSLDRGWPGELFF	TGTGCCAGCAGTTTAGACAGGGGGTGGCCCGGGGAGCTGTTTTTT
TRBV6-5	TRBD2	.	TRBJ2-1	CASSGGPYNEQFF	TGTGCCAGTAGCGGGGGGCCCTACAATGAGCAGTTCTTC
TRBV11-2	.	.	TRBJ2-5	CASSLGSGETQYF	TGTGCCAGCAGCCTAGGGTCGGGGGAGACCCAGTACTTC
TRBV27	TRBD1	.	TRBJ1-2	CASSFRQGVTANYGYTF	TGTGCCAGCAGTTTTAGGCAGGGGGTGACAGCTAACTATGGCTACACCTTC
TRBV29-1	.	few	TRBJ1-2	CSVEGSLYGYTF	TGCAGCGTTGAGGGCAGTCTCTATGGCTACACCTTC
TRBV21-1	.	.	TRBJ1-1	CASSKAGTGDTEAFF	TGTGCCAGCAGCAAAGCGGGGACAGGGGACACTGAAGCTTTCTTT
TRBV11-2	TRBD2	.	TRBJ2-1	CASSLDPGLAGDFYNEQFF	TGTGCCAGCAGCTTAGACCCAGGACTAGCGGGAGACTTCTACAATGAGCAGTTCTTC
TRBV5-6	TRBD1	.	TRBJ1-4	CASTWDREEEKLFF	TGTGCCAGCACCTGGGACAGGGAAGAAGAAAAACTGTTTTTT
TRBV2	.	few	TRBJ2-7	CASLKTSLLLDEQYF	TGTGCCAGCCTCAAGACAAGCCTTTTACTGGACGAGCAGTACTTC
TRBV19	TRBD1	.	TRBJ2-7	CASSMDRASEQYF	TGTGCCAGTAGTATGGACAGGGCTTCGGAGCAGTACTTC
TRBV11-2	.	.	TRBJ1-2	CASSMGPIYGYTF	TGTGCCAGCAGCATGGGACCGATCTATGGCTACACCTTC
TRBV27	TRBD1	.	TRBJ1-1	CASSFRDRETEAFF	TGTGCCAGCAGTTTTCGGGACAGGGAGACTGAAGCTTTCTTT
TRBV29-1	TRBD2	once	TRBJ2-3	CSVGRPRTSGRTTDTQYF	TGCAGCGTCGGACGACCCAGGACTAGCGGGAGGACGACAGATACGCAGTATTTT
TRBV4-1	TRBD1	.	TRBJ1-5	CASSQDNRGGNQPQHF	TGCGCCAGCAGCCAAGACAACAGGGGAGGAAATCAGCCCCAGCATTTT
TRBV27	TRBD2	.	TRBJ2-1	CASSLTSGGYNEQFF	TGTGCCAGCAGTTTGACTAGCGGGGGCTACAATGAGCAGTTCTTC
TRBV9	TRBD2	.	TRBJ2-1	CASSPPLAESSYNEQFF	TGTGCCAGCAGCCCACCACTAGCGGAGAGCTCCTACAATGAGCAGTTCTTC
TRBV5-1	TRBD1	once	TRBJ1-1	CASSLFPGQGTNTEAFF	TGCGCCAGCAGCTTGTTCCCCGGACAGGGGACGAACACTGAAGCTTTCTTT